The entry below describes one T cell receptor (beta chain). What it binds is unknown. The data were obtained in a study of T cell therapy after organ transplantation. Study-wide context: Therapy products were autologous CMV-specific T cells, peptide-expanded for around two weeks.

The repertoire was sequenced with immunoSEQ multiplex PCR; TCRdb's copy has only in-frame clones and lacks some. The table has over 45,000 clones, approximately 94% seen once. The study's findings and limits: Nonresponders had marked pretherapy clonal expansions and little post-therapy change.

The sequence was collected from a human patient who had received a solid organ transplant and had CMV disease. This material consisted of CD8+ T cells from blood, taken before autologous CMV-specific T cell therapy.

In DNA form, the CDR3 reads TGTGCCAGCAGTTTAAAATGGCCTTCCTACGAGCAGTACTTC. It codes for CASSLKWPSYEQYF. The gene calls are TRBV27 and TRBJ2-7; D gene uncertain. The CDR3 has 14 residues. From germline, CDR1 is MNHEY and CDR2 SMNVEV (reference sequence). V dropped 2 bases and J dropped 1 base, with 9 bases sitting between them.